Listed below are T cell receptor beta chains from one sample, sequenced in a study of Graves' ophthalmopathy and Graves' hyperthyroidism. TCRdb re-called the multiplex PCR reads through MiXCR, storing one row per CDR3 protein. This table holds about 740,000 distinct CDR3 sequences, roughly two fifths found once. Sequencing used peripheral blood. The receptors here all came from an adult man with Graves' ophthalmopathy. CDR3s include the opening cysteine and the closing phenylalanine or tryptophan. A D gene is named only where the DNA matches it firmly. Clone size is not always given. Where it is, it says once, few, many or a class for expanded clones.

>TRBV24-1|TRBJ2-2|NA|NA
CATSDVGANTGELFF
TGTGCCACCAGTGATGTGGGAGCGAACACCGGGGAGCTGTTTTTT
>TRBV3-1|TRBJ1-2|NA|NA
CASSQGTGRTHGYTF
TGTGCCAGCAGCCAAGGTACGGGGCGCACACATGGCTACACCTTC
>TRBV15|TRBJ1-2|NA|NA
CATSQDTGAVYGYTF
TGTGCCACCAGCCAAGATACGGGGGCGGTTTATGGCTACACCTTC
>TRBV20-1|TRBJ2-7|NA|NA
CSASRGQPYEQYF
TGCAGTGCCTCGCGGGGGCAGCCCTACGAGCAGTACTTC
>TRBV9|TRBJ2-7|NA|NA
CASSLRGRGGEQYF
TGTGCCAGCAGCCTTCGGGGGCGGGGAGGGGAGCAGTACTTC
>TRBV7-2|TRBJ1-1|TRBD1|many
CASSLPGQGTEAFF
TGTGCCAGCAGCTTACCAGGACAGGGCACTGAAGCTTTCTTT
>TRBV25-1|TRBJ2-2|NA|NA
CASSFSSLFTGELFF
TGTGCCAGCAGCTTCTCTAGTCTGTTCACCGGGGAGCTGTTTTTT
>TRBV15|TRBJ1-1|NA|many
CATSRGDSALNTEAFF
TGTGCCACCAGCAGGGGAGACAGTGCTCTTAACACTGAAGCTTTCTTT
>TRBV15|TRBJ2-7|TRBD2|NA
CARDLAGEAYEQYF
TGTGCTAGGGACCTAGCGGGGGAGGCCTACGAGCAGTACTTC
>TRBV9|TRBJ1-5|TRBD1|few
CASSVDVGGSQPQHF
TGTGCCAGCAGCGTAGATGTAGGGGGCAGTCAGCCCCAGCATTTT
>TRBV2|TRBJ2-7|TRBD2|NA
CASIWFEGGLAYEQYF
TGTGCCAGCATCTGGTTCGAGGGGGGACTAGCCTACGAGCAGTACTTC
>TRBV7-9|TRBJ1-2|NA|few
CASSPRYSGYTF
TGTGCCAGCAGCCCGAGGTACTCTGGCTACACCTTC
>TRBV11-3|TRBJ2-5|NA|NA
CASSQEGQGWETQYF
TGTGCCAGCAGCCAAGAGGGTCAGGGTTGGGAGACCCAGTACTTC
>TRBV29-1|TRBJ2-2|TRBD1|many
CSGLKDRTLFF
TGCAGCGGACTGAAGGACAGGACCTTGTTTTTT
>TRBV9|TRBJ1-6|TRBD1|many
CASTEDRGEVSPLHF
TGTGCCAGCACCGAAGACAGGGGGGAGGTTTCACCCCTCCACTTT
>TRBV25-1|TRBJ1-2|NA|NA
CASKSPGSNYGYTF
TGTGCCAGCAAGTCCCCAGGGAGCAACTATGGCTACACCTTC
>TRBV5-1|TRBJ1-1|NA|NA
CASSSTGAGVIIGAFF
TGCGCCAGCAGCAGCACCGGGGCAGGGGTCATTATTGGAGCTTTCTTT
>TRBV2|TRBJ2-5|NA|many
CASNLGETQYF
TGTGCCAGCAATCTGGGGGAGACCCAGTACTTC
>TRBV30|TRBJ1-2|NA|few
CAWSVGPSYGYTF
TGTGCCTGGAGTGTGGGACCAAGCTATGGCTACACCTTC
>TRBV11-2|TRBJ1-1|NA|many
CATGLEAFF
TGTGCCACCGGCCTGGAAGCTTTCTTT